The 32 T cell receptor beta chains in this list originate from one sample, sequenced in a study of blood T cell repertoires in COVID-19. Measured with immunoSEQ multiplex PCR; TCRdb has only the in-frame clones, and not every one. The sample lists around 220,000 clones; roughly nine tenths were seen once. What was sequenced was peripheral blood. These receptors all come from a woman in her forties or fifties with COVID-19, enrolled during active disease.

This clone was counted once. The chain links TRBV7-9 to TRBJ1-1, with D hard to call. The CDR3 is made up of 15 amino acids. Germline loops: CDR1 SEHNR, CDR2 FQNEAQ (reference sequence). The V end was cut by 2 bases, the J end by 2 bases, with 12 bases between. The CDR3 bases are TGTGCCAGCAGCTTACAAGCCCTCGCTAACACTGAAGCTTTCTTT. Its protein is CASSLQALANTEAFF.

The J gene is TRBJ2-3, the V gene TRBV19, with a weak D call TRBD1 (6 bases). The V end was cut by 0 bases, the J end by 1 base, with 26 bases between. Looked up from germline, CDR1 is LNHDA and CDR2 is SQIVND (reference sequence). This CDR3 has 21 residues. The chain's CDR3 is CASSIDTTGISAHLGTDTQYF. The CDR3 DNA reads TGTGCCAGTAGTATAGATACCACAGGGATTTCGGCACATTTGGGCACAGATACGCAGTATTTT. The whole variable domain, filled in from reference TRBV19 and TRBJ2-3, reads DGGITQSPKYLFRKEGQNVTLSCEQNLNHDAMYWYRQDPGQGLRLIYYSQIVNDFQKGDIAEGYSVSREKKESFPLTVTSAQKNPTAFYLCASSIDTTGISAHLGTDTQYFGPGTRLTVL.

This clone has a single count. The CDR3 region is CASSLGQGGQFF. CDR3 DNA sequence: TGTGCCAGCAGCCTTGGACAGGGGGGGCAGTTCTTC. V is TRBV12-3 or TRBV12-4 and J is TRBJ2-1, with 10 bases fitting TRBD1. The CDR3 runs to 12 residues. The V gene end was trimmed by 6 bases and the J gene end by 12 bases; junction bases not matched to a gene: 5.

J is TRBJ2-1 and V is TRBV6-5, with 9 bases fitting TRBD1. CDR1 is MNHEY, CDR2 SVGAGI, per germline. This CDR3 region has 15 residues. The junction had 8 bases not matched to a gene; V was cut back by 7 bases and J by 4 bases. CDR3 in amino acids: CASTTGQGNYNEQFF. Here the CDR3 DNA reads TGTGCCAGCACGACGGGACAGGGAAATTACAATGAGCAGTTCTTC.

V gene TRBV18 combines with J gene TRBJ2-1; 8 nucleotides match TRBD1. The germline gives CDR1 KGHSH, CDR2 LQKENI. V was pared by 2 bases and J by 9 bases, with 3 bases of the junction left unmatched. The CDR3 totals 13 residues. The chain's CDR3 is CASSPGQGGEQFF. The DNA of the CDR3 is TGTGCCAGCTCACCAGGACAGGGAGGTGAGCAGTTCTTC. Supplemented by reference TRBV18 and TRBJ2-1, the full variable domain reads NAGVMQNPRHLVRRRGQEARLRCSPMKGHSHVYWYRQLPEEGLKFMVYLQKENIIDESGMPKERFSAEFPKEGPSILRIQQVVRGDSAAYFCASSPGQGGEQFFGPGTRLTVL.

The V call is TRBV6-5, the J call TRBJ1-5; D is possibly TRBD1 (6 bases). V lost 5 bases and J 13 bases, leaving 18 bases between the germline ends. The CDR3 extends over 13 amino acids. The germline gives CDR1 MNHEY, CDR2 SVGAGI. The CDR3 here is CASSQYLDRTQHF. For the CDR3, the DNA is TGTGCCAGCAGTCAGTACCTAGACAGGACTCAGCATTTT.

The genes are TRBV30 and TRBJ1-2; D possibly corresponds to TRBD1 (5 bases). The germline V gene has CDR1 GTSNPN and CDR2 SVGIG (reference sequence). The CDR3 sequence is 15 residues long. Trimming shortened V by 3 bases and J by 2 bases, and 16 bases separated the two germline ends. The CDR3 DNA follows: TGTGCCTGGAGCCTAGACTGGTCAGGGAACTATGGCTACACCTTC. Residues: CAWSLDWSGNYGYTF. Filled out from reference TRBV30 and TRBJ1-2, the complete variable domain reads SQTIHQWPATLVQPVGSPLSLECTVEGTSNPNLYWYRQAAGRGLQLLFYSVGIGQISSEVPQNLSASRPQDRQFILSSKKLLLSDSGFYLCAWSLDWSGNYGYTFGSGTRLTVV.

This chain uses TRBV19 with TRBJ2-3, with D possibly TRBD1 on 6 matching bases. The germline gives CDR1 LNHDA, CDR2 SQIVND (reference sequence). This CDR3 region has 14 residues. V was cut by 5 bases and J by 2 bases, with 11 bases left in between. CDR3 nucleotide sequence: TGTGCCAGTAGTCCCGGGACATACACAGATACGCAGTATTTT. Translated, it gives CASSPGTYTDTQYF. Full variable domain (remainder filled in from reference TRBV19 and TRBJ2-3): DGGITQSPKYLFRKEGQNVTLSCEQNLNHDAMYWYRQDPGQGLRLIYYSQIVNDFQKGDIAEGYSVSREKKESFPLTVTSAQKNPTAFYLCASSPGTYTDTQYFGPGTRLTVL.

In its sample, this clone was seen once. V is TRBV28 and J is TRBJ1-5; TRBD1 matches 8 bases. Germline V CDR1 and CDR2: MDHEN, SYDVKM. The CDR3 spans 12 residues. CDR3 DNA sequence: TGTGTCTCGAGACAGGGGAATCAGCCCCAGCATTTT. This encodes CVSRQGNQPQHF.

This rearrangement joins TRBV5-6 to TRBJ2-7; the D gene is possibly TRBD1 (5 bases). V lost 2 bases, J lost 4 bases, and 7 bases lay in between. The CDR3 runs 12 residues. The germline V gene encodes CDR1 SGHDT and CDR2 YYEEEE. CDR3 loop: CASSFQGYEQYF. The CDR3 DNA reads as TGTGCCAGCAGCTTTCAGGGTTACGAGCAGTACTTC.

CDR3 DNA sequence: TGTGCCAGCAGCCTTTCCGGGGTGGACACTGAAGCTTTCTTT. Translated, it gives CASSLSGVDTEAFF. J is TRBJ1-1 and V is TRBV6-5; D is ambiguous. The V gene lost 6 bases and the J gene lost 3 bases, with 14 bases spanning the gap. This CDR3 region has 14 residues. Germline values: CDR1 MNHEY, CDR2 SVGAGI.

This clone was observed once. This chain uses TRBV11-2 with TRBJ2-1; 10 bases are a match to TRBD1. The CDR3 contains 16 residues. Germline values: CDR1 SGHAT, CDR2 FQNNGV. With V trimmed by 2 bases and J by 8 bases, 9 bases remained unmatched. CDR3 DNA sequence: TGTGCCAGCAGCTTACTAGGGGGACAGGGGAGGGATGAGCAGTTCTTC. Translating gives CASSLLGGQGRDEQFF.

The chain combines TRBV25-1 with TRBJ1-6, with 7 nucleotides matching TRBD1. Germline V gene sequence: CDR1 MGHDK, CDR2 SYGVNS. The trim removed 6 bases at V and 4 bases at J, leaving 6 bases unmatched. This CDR3 contains 15 residues. DNA of the CDR3: TGTGCCAGCAGCGAAAGGGGACAGTATAATTCACCCCTCCACTTT. Amino acid sequence: CASSERGQYNSPLHF. The complete variable domain, with remaining parts taken from reference TRBV25-1 and TRBJ1-6, reads EADIYQTPRYLVIGTGKKITLECSQTMGHDKMYWYQQDPGMELHLIHYSYGVNSTEKGDLSSESTVSRIRTEHFPLTLESARPSHTSQYLCASSERGQYNSPLHFGNGTRLTVT.

CDR3 loop: CASRHPFGEAGTDTQYF. CDR3 bases: TGTGCCAGCAGACACCCTTTTGGCGAGGCAGGCACAGATACGCAGTATTTT. The rearrangement joins TRBV11-2 to TRBJ2-3; D not resolved. From germline, CDR1 is SGHAT and CDR2 FQNNGV. This CDR3 has 17 amino acids. V lost 6 bases and J lost 1, with 20 bases in between.

This clone occurred once. The chain links TRBV4-1 to TRBJ1-4, with no clear D. Deletions cut 5 bases from V and 5 bases from J, with 15 bases between. The CDR3 runs 15 residues. The germline V gene has CDR1 MGHRA and CDR2 YSYEKL. CDR3 region: CASSSGGWKNEKLFF. The CDR3 nucleotides are TGCGCCAGCAGCTCGGGAGGGTGGAAAAATGAAAAACTGTTTTTT.

The chain links TRBV2 to TRBJ1-2, with 11 nucleotides matching TRBD1. Germline CDR1 SNHLY, CDR2 FYNNEI. This CDR3 comprises 15 residues. Trimming at V came to 6 bases and at J to 4 bases, leaving 7 bases not matched to a gene. The CDR3 DNA reads as TGTGCCAGCAGCGGGGACAGGGGGATCGGCTATGGCTACACCTTC. Encoded protein: CASSGDRGIGYGYTF.

This clone was picked up one time. The CDR3 is CASSPGTGRTEAFF. The CDR3 DNA follows: TGCGCCAGCAGCCCCGGGACAGGGAGGACTGAAGCTTTCTTT. The chain has TRBV5-1 and TRBJ1-1; 9 bases match TRBD1. This CDR3 spans 14 amino acids. The V and J ends lost 4 bases and 5 bases, in that order; junction bases with no gene match: 6. CDR1 and CDR2 from the germline V gene are SGHRS and YFSETQ.

This clone was observed a handful of times. The V gene is TRBV28, the J gene TRBJ2-5; 10 positions agree with TRBD2. Looked up from germline, CDR1 is MDHEN and CDR2 is SYDVKM. V shed 5 bases and J 3 bases; nucleotides not matched to a gene: 6. This CDR3 region has 15 residues. Written as DNA, the CDR3 is TGTGCCAGCAGTGCTCCTAGCGGGGGAAAAGAGACCCAGTACTTC. It specifies CASSAPSGGKETQYF.

This clone was detected once. This sequence joins TRBV6-5 and TRBJ2-3; TRBD2 aligns across 11 bases. This CDR3 is built from 14 residues. The germline gives CDR1 MNHEY, CDR2 SVGAGI. V lost 9 bases, J lost 5 bases, and 7 bases stayed unmatched. The CDR3 sequence: CASSGGAYRDTQYF. The CDR3 nucleotides are TGTGCCAGTAGCGGGGGGGCCTATAGAGATACGCAGTATTTT.

V and J are TRBV11-2 and TRBJ1-1; TRBD1 aligns across 9 bases. Germline V gene lookup returns CDR1 SGHAT and CDR2 FQNNGV. The CDR3 sequence is 15 residues long. Trimming cost V 0 bases and J 3 bases; bases outside gene matches: 2. The CDR3 here is CASSLEWTGDTEAFF. CDR3 DNA sequence: TGTGCCAGCAGCTTAGAGTGGACAGGGGACACTGAAGCTTTCTTT.

The table lists this clone with a count of one. This chain links TRBV6-6 with TRBJ1-1; D possibly corresponds to TRBD1 (6 bases). Trimming took off 7 bases at V and 0 bases at J, with 12 bases between the two ends. Looked up from germline, CDR1 is MNHNY and CDR2 is SVGAGI (reference sequence). The CDR3 is 14 amino acids. In DNA form, the CDR3 reads TGTGCCAGCAACAGGGCGGGAGTGAACACTGAAGCTTTCTTT. As protein: CASNRAGVNTEAFF.

This clone was observed a single time. The chain couples TRBV24-1 to TRBJ2-1; D might be TRBD2 (7 bases). This CDR3 has 13 amino acids. Germline V gene sequence: CDR1 KGHDR, CDR2 SFDVKD. V lost 3 bases and J 10 bases, leaving 12 bases between the germline ends. The CDR3 loop reads CATSDGGAIEQFF. DNA for the CDR3: TGTGCCACCAGTGATGGGGGGGCAATCGAGCAGTTCTTC.

J is TRBJ2-2 and V is TRBV28; possible D gene TRBD2, 6 bases. Germline V gene lookup returns CDR1 MDHEN and CDR2 SYDVKM. The CDR3 runs to 16 residues. V was trimmed by 1 base and J by 2 bases, leaving 11 bases between them. The CDR3 sequence: CASSLLGGANTGELFF. The CDR3 region has the DNA TGTGCCAGCAGTTTATTGGGCGGGGCAAACACCGGGGAGCTGTTTTTT. The complete variable domain, with remaining parts taken from reference TRBV28 and TRBJ2-2, reads DVKVTQSSRYLVKRTGEKVFLECVQDMDHENMFWYRQDPGLGLRLIYFSYDVKMKEKGDIPEGYSVSREKKERFSLILESASTNQTSMYLCASSLLGGANTGELFFGEGSRLTVL.

V and J are TRBV6-5 and TRBJ1-2; possibly TRBD1 for D (5 bases). Deletions cut 4 bases from V and 7 bases from J, with 19 bases between. The CDR3 consists of 15 residues. Germline V CDR1 and CDR2: MNHEY, SVGAGI. In DNA form, the CDR3 reads TGTGCCAGCAGTTTCTCGGGGGGGGGTCTGAGTGGCTACACCTTC. It translates to CASSFSGGGLSGYTF.

This chain's CDR3 is CASSFTGMTNEKLFF. In DNA form, the CDR3 reads TGTGCCAGCAGTTTTACAGGGATGACTAATGAAAAACTGTTTTTT. The chain has TRBV28 and TRBJ1-4, with a possible D match to TRBD1 (6 bases). The CDR3 contains 15 residues. The V and J ends lost 3 bases and 2 bases respectively, with 10 bases between them. CDR1 is MDHEN, CDR2 SYDVKM, per germline.

CDR3 nucleotides: TGTGCCAGCAGCTTTTCGGGGATCGAGCAGTTCTTC. Protein sequence: CASSFSGIEQFF. This chain links TRBV13 with TRBJ2-1, with D possibly being TRBD2 (5 bases). V was clipped by 3 bases and J by 10 bases, with 10 bases between them. Germline loops: CDR1 PRHDT, CDR2 FYEKMQ (reference sequence). The CDR3 is 12 amino acids.

This clone has only one observation. This chain uses TRBV30 with TRBJ2-5; the match to TRBD2 covers 15 bases. This CDR3 comprises 16 residues. The V gene's germline CDR1 is GTSNPN and CDR2 SVGIG (reference sequence). V lost 3 bases, J lost 4 bases, and 6 bases stayed unmatched. The CDR3 loop is CAWSLQGLAGGETQYF. CDR3 nucleotide sequence: TGTGCCTGGAGCCTACAGGGACTAGCGGGGGGAGAGACCCAGTACTTC.

The chain uses TRBV24-1 and TRBJ1-5, with TRBD1 as a possible D gene (5 bases). The CDR3 has 15 amino acids. Trimming removed 1 base at V and 4 bases at J, with 10 bases between. Looked up from germline, CDR1 is KGHDR and CDR2 is SFDVKD. Here the CDR3 reads CATSDFDSPNQPQHF. CDR3 nucleotide sequence: TGTGCCACCAGTGATTTTGACAGCCCAAATCAGCCCCAGCATTTT.

V is TRBV4-3 and J is TRBJ2-7; D is unclear. The V end was cut by 0 bases, the J end by 3 bases, with 6 bases between. The CDR3 spans 13 residues. Germline V lookup: CDR1 LGHNA, CDR2 YSLEER. The chain's CDR3 is CASSQDESYEQYF. The CDR3, as DNA: TGCGCCAGCAGCCAAGATGAGAGCTACGAGCAGTACTTC.

This chain connects TRBV5-4 to TRBJ1-4; D ambiguous. Trimming shortened V by 3 bases and J by 4 bases, and 10 bases separated the two germline ends. Germline V gene data show CDR1 as SGHNT and CDR2 as YYREEE (reference sequence). This CDR3 contains 14 residues. The CDR3 reads CASSSVGSNEKLFF. CDR3 in DNA: TGTGCCAGCAGCTCGGTCGGTAGTAATGAAAAACTGTTTTTT.

This clone was seen only a few times. This sequence joins TRBV2 and TRBJ1-4; D not resolved. The V end was cut by 4 bases, the J end by 0 bases, with 12 bases between. CDR1 and CDR2 from the germline V gene are SNHLY and FYNNEI. The CDR3 loop spans 16 amino acids. CDR3 DNA sequence: TGTGCCAGCAGTGGGCCGTCAACAACAACTAATGAAAAACTGTTTTTT. This codes for CASSGPSTTTNEKLFF.

The chain employs TRBV2 and TRBJ1-1, with D uncertain. Germline assignment: CDR1 SNHLY and CDR2 FYNNEI. This CDR3 has 12 amino acids. Trimming shortened V by 4 bases and J by 8 bases, and 11 bases separated the two germline ends. CDR3 sequence: CASSVSRREAFF. In DNA form, the CDR3 reads TGTGCCAGCAGTGTATCTAGACGAGAAGCTTTCTTT.